Shown below are 23 T cell receptor beta chains from a single sample sequenced in a study of T cell responses to AZD1222 COVID-19 vaccine. TCRdb's table, derived via immunoSEQ multiplex PCR, lists solely in-frame clones and lacks some. This table holds about 94,000 clones, 88% found once. The sample was peripheral blood, taken on day 0 of AZD1222 vaccination. The origin of the receptors is an adult in good health.

The chain recombines TRBV24-1 with TRBJ2-3; unclear D gene. The V gene's germline CDR1 is KGHDR and CDR2 SFDVKD. The CDR3 spans 16 residues. Trimming removed 2 bases from V and 0 bases from J, with 11 bases in between. The CDR3 region has the DNA TGTGCCACCAGTGATTCCCGCAGTTCTAGCACAGATACGCAGTATTTT. Translating gives CATSDSRSSSTDTQYF.

This clone has just one count. The V and J genes are TRBV5-4 and TRBJ2-1, with D unclear. CDR3 size: 15 residues. Germline CDR1 reads SGHNT; CDR2 reads YYREEE (reference sequence). V lost 3 bases and J 7 bases, leaving 17 bases between the germline ends. CDR3 coding DNA: TGTGCCAGCAGCTCCACCGGTGTTCTTGAGAATGAGCAGTTCTTC. Its protein product is CASSSTGVLENEQFF.

The chain couples TRBV6-5 to TRBJ1-1; D ambiguous. V was shortened by 7 bases and J by 1 base, with 10 bases between the two germline ends. The CDR3 consists of 13 residues. Per the germline V gene, CDR1 is MNHEY and CDR2 is SVGAGI. Written as DNA, the CDR3 is TGTGCCAGCATTGGGTCGGCGAACACTGAAGCTTTCTTT. Protein: CASIGSANTEAFF.

This clone was seen more than once but under ten times. The chain links TRBV9 to TRBJ2-1, with TRBD2 matching over 13 bases. The CDR3 sequence is 17 residues long. Germline CDR1 SGDLS, CDR2 YYNGEE. The ends lost 4 bases at V and 5 bases at J; junction bases unmatched: 9. The CDR3 DNA sequence: TGTGCCAGCAGCCTGGGACTAGCGGGGACCTTCGACAATGAGCAGTTCTTC. Translated: CASSLGLAGTFDNEQFF.

V gene TRBV19 combines with J gene TRBJ2-4, with 9 positions matching TRBD1. The CDR3 runs to 14 residues. Germline CDR1 LNHDA, CDR2 SQIVND (reference sequence). Trimming cost V 7 bases and J 4 bases; bases outside gene matches: 5. DNA of the CDR3: TGTGCCAGTAACCCCGGACAGGGGAAAAACATTCAGTACTTC. This sequence encodes CASNPGQGKNIQYF.

The chain couples TRBV7-2 to TRBJ1-6, with 9 bases aligning to TRBD1. V was pared by 5 bases and J by 4 bases, with 3 bases of the junction left unmatched. The CDR3 length is 15 residues. Germline V gene data show CDR1 as SGHTA and CDR2 as FQGNSA. The CDR3 is CASSIGTGYNSPLHF. The DNA for the CDR3 is TGTGCCAGCAGCATCGGGACAGGGTATAATTCACCCCTCCACTTT.

The chain has TRBV9 and TRBJ2-7; D not certain. Germline V lookup: CDR1 SGDLS, CDR2 YYNGEE. This CDR3 contains 15 residues. The V and J ends lost 3 bases and 0 bases respectively, with 13 bases between them. The CDR3 reads CASSADGRFSYEQYF. The CDR3 region has the DNA TGTGCCAGCAGCGCCGACGGCCGGTTCTCCTACGAGCAGTACTTC.

V is TRBV6-4 and J is TRBJ1-2; a possible D gene is TRBD1 (5 bases). With 5 bases removed from V and 4 bases from J, the gap between germline ends came to 11 bases. Germline-derived CDR1 and CDR2 are MRHNA and SNTAGT. This CDR3 has 13 amino acids. The CDR3 loop is CASSPDKGYGYTF. CDR3 DNA: TGTGCCAGCAGTCCGGACAAAGGCTATGGCTACACCTTC.

The chain uses TRBV3-1 (or the pseudogene TRBV3-2) and TRBJ1-4, with a possible D match to TRBD1 (5 bases). The germline CDR1 and CDR2 sequences are LGHDT and YNNKEL (reference sequence). CDR3 length: 16 residues. The ends were cut back, 1 base at V and 1 base at J, with 10 bases in the middle. For the CDR3, the DNA is TGTGCCAGCAGCCAAGGGCAGGGAGTAACTAATGAAAAACTGTTTTTT. This gives the protein CASSQGQGVTNEKLFF.

The chain couples TRBV10-3 to TRBJ1-1; D not resolved. V shed 3 bases and J shed 5 bases, with 7 bases lying between them. Per the germline V gene, CDR1 is ENHRY and CDR2 is SYGVKD. The CDR3 extends over 12 amino acids. The CDR3 coding sequence is TGTGCCATCAGTGATATAGGGACTGAAGCTTTCTTT. This gives the protein CAISDIGTEAFF.

The CDR3 DNA reads TGTGCCAGCAGCTTATTATCAGGGGGCAATCAGCCCCAGCATTTT. As protein: CASSLLSGGNQPQHF. The chain joins TRBV7-2 to TRBJ1-5; D perhaps matches TRBD1 (6 bases). The germline V gene has CDR1 SGHTA and CDR2 FQGNSA. The CDR3 is 15 amino acids. Deletions cut 2 bases from V and 2 bases from J, with 10 bases between.

The V call is TRBV10-3, the J call TRBJ2-1; 7 bases line up with TRBD2. Trimming removed 5 bases from V and 0 bases from J; junction bases left unmatched: 7. Looked up from germline, CDR1 is ENHRY and CDR2 is SYGVKD. The CDR3 sequence is 16 residues long. The CDR3 coding sequence is TGTGCCATCAGTCCGACTAGCCTTAGCTCCTACAATGAGCAGTTCTTC. Amino acids: CAISPTSLSSYNEQFF.

The rearrangement links TRBV6-5 to TRBJ2-7; weak D call: TRBD2 (5 bases). This CDR3 region has 11 residues. Trimming cost V 10 bases and J 2 bases, with 9 bases left between them. Germline V lookup: CDR1 MNHEY, CDR2 SVGAGI. The CDR3 DNA reads as TGTGCCACGACGGGGACCTACGAGCAGTACTTC. This encodes CATTGTYEQYF.

The chain recombines TRBV13 with TRBJ2-5, with D perhaps matching TRBD1 or TRBD2 (6 bases each). Germline CDR1 is PRHDT and CDR2 is FYEKMQ (reference sequence). Trimming took 5 bases from V and 6 from J, leaving 19 bases between them. The CDR3 covers 15 residues. The CDR3 loop is CASSPGALGVKTQYF. In nucleotides, the CDR3 is TGTGCCAGCAGCCCGGGGGCGCTGGGGGTGAAGACCCAGTACTTC. Complete variable domain (other parts from reference TRBV13 and TRBJ2-5): AAGVIQSPRHLIKEKRETATLKCYPIPRHDTVYWYQQGPGQDPQFLISFYEKMQSDKGSIPDRFSAQQFSDYHSELNMSSLELGDSALYFCASSPGALGVKTQYFGPGTRLLVL.

The rearrangement uses TRBV28 and TRBJ1-2; D ambiguous. The CDR3 is made up of 12 amino acids. CDR1 MDHEN and CDR2 SYDVKM come from the germline V gene. V was trimmed by 3 bases and J by 4 bases, leaving 6 bases between them. The CDR3 loop is CASSLEGYGYTF. The CDR3 nucleotides read TGTGCCAGCAGTTTGGAAGGCTATGGCTACACCTTC.

This clone was found once. The CDR3, as DNA: TGCGCCAGCAGCTTGGTTACAGGGGAAAGGGATACGCAGTATTTT. This gives the protein CASSLVTGERDTQYF. The chain is built from TRBV5-1 and TRBJ2-3; 7 bases agree with TRBD1. CDR1 is SGHRS and CDR2 is YFSETQ in the germline V gene. This CDR3 has 15 residues. Trimming cost V 0 bases and J 6 bases; bases outside gene matches: 7.

The chain carries TRBV27 and TRBJ2-7; 7 bases line up with TRBD2. In germline, CDR1 is MNHEY, CDR2 SMNVEV (reference sequence). The CDR3 consists of 14 residues. V trimming: 3 bases; J trimming: 5 bases; junction bases outside the gene matches: 7. CDR3: CASSFRGVTNEQYF. Here the CDR3 DNA reads TGTGCCAGCAGTTTTCGGGGGGTTACGAACGAGCAGTACTTC.

This chain uses TRBV11-2 with TRBJ2-2; D might be TRBD2 (6 bases). Trimming removed 4 bases at V and 5 bases at J, with 11 bases between. This CDR3 region has 14 residues. Germline CDR1 reads SGHAT; CDR2 reads FQNNGV. The CDR3 DNA is TGTGCCAGCAGCTCCTTGGCGGGGACCGGGGAGCTGTTTTTT. It is translated as CASSSLAGTGELFF.

The chain joins TRBV6-2 or TRBV6-3 to TRBJ1-2; 7 positions match TRBD1. Germline loops: CDR1 MNHEY, CDR2 SVGEGT. CDR3 length: 17 residues. Losses at the gene ends were 2 bases for V and 7 bases for J; bases not matched to a gene: 16. CDR3 nucleotides: TGTGCCAGCAGTTACCTTACCTTCCCGGGACAGAGCGTTGGCTACACCTTC. It yields the protein CASSYLTFPGQSVGYTF.

In DNA, the CDR3 is TGTGCCAGCAGCCAAGACGTTTTCGTCAATGAGCAGTTCTTC. Protein: CASSQDVFVNEQFF. The V call is TRBV3-1 (or the pseudogene TRBV3-2), the J call TRBJ2-1; no firm D call. V was cut by 0 bases and J by 6 bases, with 9 bases left in between. The germline V gene encodes CDR1 LGHDT and CDR2 YNNKEL (reference sequence). CDR3 length equals 14 residues.

This clone was counted only a few times. The chain joins TRBV7-3 to TRBJ2-7; D is ambiguous. Trimming removed 5 bases from V and 6 bases from J, with 14 bases in between. The CDR3 is made up of 13 amino acids. In germline, CDR1 is SGHTA, CDR2 FQGTGA. The CDR3 protein is CASSKTPGGEQYF. The CDR3 nucleotides are TGTGCCAGCAGCAAAACGCCGGGCGGCGAGCAGTACTTC.

As for this clone: This same CDR3 is encoded by further DNA sequences in the sample. The chain links TRBV2 to TRBJ2-2, with TRBD2 identical over 13 bases. The length of the CDR3 is 16 residues. V lost 8 bases to trimming and J lost 5 bases; unmatched junction nucleotides: 8. Germline CDR1 is SNHLY and CDR2 is FYNNEI. Here the CDR3 DNA reads TGTGCCAGCTCGACTAGCGGGGGGTCAGGAACCGGGGAGCTGTTTTTT. Amino acids: CASSTSGGSGTGELFF.

The V and J genes are TRBV7-9 and TRBJ2-1; TRBD2 agrees at 13 bases. With V trimmed by 7 bases and J by 7 bases, 7 bases remained unmatched. The V gene's germline CDR1 is SEHNR and CDR2 FQNEAQ (reference sequence). This CDR3 is 15 amino acids long. In DNA form, the CDR3 reads TGTGCCAGCATCCTTTCGGGACTAGCGGGAAATGAGCAGTTCTTC. Amino acid sequence: CASILSGLAGNEQFF.